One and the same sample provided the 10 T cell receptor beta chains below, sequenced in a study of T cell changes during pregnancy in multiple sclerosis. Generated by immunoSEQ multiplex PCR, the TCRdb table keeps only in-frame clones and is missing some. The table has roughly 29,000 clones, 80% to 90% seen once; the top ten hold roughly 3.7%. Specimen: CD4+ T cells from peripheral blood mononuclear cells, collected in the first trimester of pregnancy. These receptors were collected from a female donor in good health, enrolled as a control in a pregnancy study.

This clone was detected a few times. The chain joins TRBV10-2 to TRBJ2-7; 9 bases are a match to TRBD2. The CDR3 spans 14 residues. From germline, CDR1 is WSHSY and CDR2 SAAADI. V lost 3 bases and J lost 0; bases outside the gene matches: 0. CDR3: CASSELAGSYEQYF. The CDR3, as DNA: TGCGCCAGCAGTGAACTAGCGGGCTCCTACGAGCAGTACTTC.

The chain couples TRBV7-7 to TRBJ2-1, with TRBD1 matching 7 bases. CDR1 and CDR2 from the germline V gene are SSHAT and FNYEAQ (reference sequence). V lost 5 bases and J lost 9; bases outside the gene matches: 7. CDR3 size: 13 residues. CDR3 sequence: CASSLDRIGEQFF. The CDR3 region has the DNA TGTGCCAGCAGCCTGGACAGGATCGGTGAGCAGTTCTTC. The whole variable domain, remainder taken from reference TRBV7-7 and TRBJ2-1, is GAGVSQSPRYKVTKRGQDVTLRCDPISSHATLYWYQQALGQGPEFLTYFNYEAQPDKSGLPSDRFSAERPEGSISTLTIQRTEQRDSAMYRCASSLDRIGEQFFGPGTRLTVL.

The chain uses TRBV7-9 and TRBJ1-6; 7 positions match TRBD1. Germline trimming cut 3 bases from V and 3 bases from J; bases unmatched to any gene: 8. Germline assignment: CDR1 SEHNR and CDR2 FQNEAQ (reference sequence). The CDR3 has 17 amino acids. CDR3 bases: TGTGCCAGCAGCTTCCAAACAGGGGTCGGCTATAATTCACCCCTCCACTTT. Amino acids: CASSFQTGVGYNSPLHF.

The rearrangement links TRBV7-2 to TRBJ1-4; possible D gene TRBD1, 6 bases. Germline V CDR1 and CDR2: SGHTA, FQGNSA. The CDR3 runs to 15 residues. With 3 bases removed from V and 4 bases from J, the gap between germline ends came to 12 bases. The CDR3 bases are TGTGCCAGCAGCTTGGGGGCTGCTGATAATGAAAAACTGTTTTTT. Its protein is CASSLGAADNEKLFF.

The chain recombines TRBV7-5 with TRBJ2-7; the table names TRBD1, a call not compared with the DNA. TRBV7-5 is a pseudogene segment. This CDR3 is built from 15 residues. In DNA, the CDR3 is TGTGTCAGAAGCTTAGCGAGGGACAGGGCCCCCGAGCAGTACTTC. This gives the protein CVRSLARDRAPEQYF.

The CDR3 here is CASSYIYGTPTSPLHF. Written as DNA, the CDR3 is TGTGCCAGCAGTTACATTTACGGGACACCTACTTCACCCCTCCACTTT. The chain combines TRBV6-5 with TRBJ1-6, with a weak D call TRBD1 (6 bases). The CDR3 runs to 16 residues. CDR1 MNHEY and CDR2 SVGAGI come from the germline V gene. The V gene lost 2 bases and the J gene lost 9 bases, with 17 bases spanning the gap.

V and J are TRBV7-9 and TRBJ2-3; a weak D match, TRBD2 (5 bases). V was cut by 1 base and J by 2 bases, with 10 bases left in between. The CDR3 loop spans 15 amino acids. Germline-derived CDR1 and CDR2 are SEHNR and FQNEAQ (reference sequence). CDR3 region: CASSLVSGTTDTQYF. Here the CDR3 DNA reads TGTGCCAGCAGCTTAGTAAGCGGTACCACAGATACGCAGTATTTT.

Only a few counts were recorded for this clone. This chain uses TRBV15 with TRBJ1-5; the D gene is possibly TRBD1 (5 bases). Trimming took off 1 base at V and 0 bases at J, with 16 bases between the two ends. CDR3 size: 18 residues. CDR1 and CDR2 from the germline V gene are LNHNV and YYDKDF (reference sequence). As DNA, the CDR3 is TGTGCCACCAGCAGAGTGCGGGGGGGTGTGGATAGCAATCAGCCCCAGCATTTT. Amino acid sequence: CATSRVRGGVDSNQPQHF.

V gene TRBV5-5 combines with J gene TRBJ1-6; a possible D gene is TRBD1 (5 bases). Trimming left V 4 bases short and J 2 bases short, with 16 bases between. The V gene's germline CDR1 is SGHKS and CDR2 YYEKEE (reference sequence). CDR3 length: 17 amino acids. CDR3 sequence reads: CASSAIPTEAYNSPLHF. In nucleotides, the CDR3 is TGTGCCAGCAGCGCAATCCCGACAGAAGCCTATAATTCACCCCTCCACTTT.

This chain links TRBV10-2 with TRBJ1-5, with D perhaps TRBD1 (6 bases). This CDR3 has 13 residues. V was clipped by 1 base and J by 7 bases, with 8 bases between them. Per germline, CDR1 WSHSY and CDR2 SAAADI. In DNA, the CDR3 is TGCGCCAGCAGTGAGTACAGGGAACAGCCCCAGCATTTT. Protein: CASSEYREQPQHF.